These 5 T cell receptor beta chains share one sample of origin, sequenced in a study of vaccination and CD4 T cells after COVID-19. Cultured CD4+ T cells had their DNA profiled by the Oncomine TCR Beta short-read assay. A single record per CDR3 protein comes from TCRdb applying MiXCR to the PCR reads. Found here are roughly 20,000 distinct CDR3 sequences, 65% to 80% of them singletons; the top ten hold roughly 15%. Their cognate antigens are unknown. The treatment denotes: roughly 10-day PBMC culture with coronavirus spike peptide pools or control peptides (ViraFEST assay). This specimen consisted of CD4+ T cells from blood, cultured in vitro, obtained after SARS-CoV-2 vaccination. These receptors came from a human donor who received a COVID-19 vaccine.

This chain uses TRBV27 with TRBJ1-2; D is ambiguous. The germline CDR1 and CDR2 sequences are MNHEY and SMNVEV (reference sequence). The V gene lost 5 bases and the J gene lost 3 bases, with 10 bases spanning the gap. This CDR3 is 13 amino acids long. CDR3 nucleotide sequence: TGTGCCAGCAGTGAGAGCCGCTACTATGGCTACACCTTC. Translated, it gives CASSESRYYGYTF.

The genes are TRBV5-4 and TRBJ1-2; D is unclear. Deletions cut 0 bases from V and 8 bases from J, with 8 bases between. The CDR3 is 12 residues long. The V gene's germline CDR1 is SGHNT and CDR2 YYREEE (reference sequence). In DNA form, the CDR3 reads TGTGCCAGCAGCTTGGACTTCCACGGCTACACCTTC. It is translated as CASSLDFHGYTF.

V gene TRBV30 combines with J gene TRBJ1-1; 7 nucleotides agree with TRBD1. Germline CDR1 reads GTSNPN; CDR2 reads SVGIG (reference sequence). The CDR3 consists of 14 residues. The V gene end was trimmed by 4 bases and the J gene end by 1 base; junction bases not matched to a gene: 6. CDR3 loop: CAWTPDRPNTEAFF. CDR3 coding DNA: TGTGCCTGGACCCCGGACAGGCCGAACACTGAAGCTTTCTTT.

This clonotype came up once. CDR3 loop: CASSLVVNTNYGYTF. In nucleotides, the CDR3 is TGTGCCAGCAGCTTAGTTGTCAACACTAACTATGGCTACACCTTC. This chain connects TRBV7-2 to TRBJ1-2; no definite D call. CDR1 and CDR2 (germline): SGHTA, FQGNSA. CDR3 length equals 15 residues. Between the trimmed V and J ends, which lost 1 base and 0 bases, there was a span of 9 bases.

This chain connects TRBV12-3 or TRBV12-4 to TRBJ1-6; the D gene is possibly TRBD1 (6 bases). V lost 6 bases to trimming and J lost 0 bases, with 18 bases between them. The CDR3 totals 18 residues. CDR3 DNA sequence: TGTGCCAGCAGCCGTACAGGGATTAAGAGCTCCTATAATTCACCCCTCCACTTT. Residues: CASSRTGIKSSYNSPLHF.